The following is a TCR beta chain sequence with its context. Its target is not known. Using immunoSEQ multiplex PCR, the repertoire was profiled, and TCRdb retains in-frame clones only, with some absent. This table has 60,000 to 80,000 clones, about 90% appearing once. This specimen comes from a study of identifying expanded T cells in peripheral blood. Findings and caveats of the study: Clone count variance between roughly 2-week samples rose with total template count. Over approximately two and four weeks, about 16.4 and 19 clones changed, versus approximately 1.2 between replicates.

Collection occurred without any documented infections or immune events in donors. The length of the CDR3 is 15 residues. The V gene end was trimmed by 6 bases and the J gene end by 2 bases; junction bases not matched to a gene: 3. Germline CDR1 is MNHEY and CDR2 is SVGAGI. The chain uses TRBV6-5 and TRBJ2-7, with 14 bases matching TRBD2. Input material: blood. The receptor's source is a person aged 18 to 69 in good health. CDR3 DNA sequence: TGTGCCAGCAGGATGACTAGCGGGGGGGCCTACGAGCAGTACTTC. Protein sequence: CASRMTSGGAYEQYF.